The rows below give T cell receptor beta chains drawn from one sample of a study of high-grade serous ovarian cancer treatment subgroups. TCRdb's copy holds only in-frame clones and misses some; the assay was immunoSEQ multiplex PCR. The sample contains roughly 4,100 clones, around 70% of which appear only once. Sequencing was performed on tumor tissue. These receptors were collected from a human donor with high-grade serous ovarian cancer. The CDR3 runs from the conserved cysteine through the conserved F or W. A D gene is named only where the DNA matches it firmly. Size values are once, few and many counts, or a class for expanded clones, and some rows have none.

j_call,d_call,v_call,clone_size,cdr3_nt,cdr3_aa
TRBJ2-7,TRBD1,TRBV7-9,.,TGTGCCAGCAGCTCCTCGGACAGGGGGCAGGACGAGCAGTACTTC,CASSSSDRGQDEQYF
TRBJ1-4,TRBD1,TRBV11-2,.,TGTGCCAGCAGTGCTCCGGGACAGACTAATGAAAAACTGTTTTTT,CASSAPGQTNEKLFF
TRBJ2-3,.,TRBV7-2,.,TGTGCCAGCAGCTTAGGTTGGGATACGCAGTATTTT,CASSLGWDTQYF
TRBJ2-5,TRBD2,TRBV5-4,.,TGTGCCAGCAGCCGGGCGGTCGGGGGGGGCCGAGAGACCCAGTACTTC,CASSRAVGGGRETQYF
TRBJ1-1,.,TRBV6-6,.,TGTGCCAGCACTCCCGACAGGACTGAAGCTTTCTTT,CASTPDRTEAFF
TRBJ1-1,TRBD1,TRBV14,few,TGTGCCAGCAACAGCCCGGGACAGGGAATTTTAGAAGCTTTCTTT,CASNSPGQGILEAFF
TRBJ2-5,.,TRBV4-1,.,TGCGCCAGCAGCCAATGGCAGCAAGAGACCCAGTACTTC,CASSQWQQETQYF
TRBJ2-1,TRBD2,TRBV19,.,TGTGCCAGTAGTACTCTAGCGGGGGGTTACAATGAGCAGTTCTTC,CASSTLAGGYNEQFF
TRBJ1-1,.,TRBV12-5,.,TGTGCTAGTGGTTTGGGAGGGAACACTGAAGCTTTCTTT,CASGLGGNTEAFF
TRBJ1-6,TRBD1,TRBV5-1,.,TGCGCCAGCAGCTTTGGACCCTCGGGGACAGGGTCACCCCTCCACTTT,CASSFGPSGTGSPLHF
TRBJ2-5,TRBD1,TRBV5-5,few,TGTGCCAGCAGCCCGACAGGGGGTGAGACCCAGTACTTC,CASSPTGGETQYF
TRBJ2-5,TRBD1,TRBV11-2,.,TGTGCCAGCAGCCCCGACAGGGGGCGATCAGAGACCCAGTACTTC,CASSPDRGRSETQYF
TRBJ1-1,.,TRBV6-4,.,TGTGCCAGCAGTGCGGAGGGGGGTGAGTGGGCTGAAGCTTTCTTT,CASSAEGGEWAEAFF
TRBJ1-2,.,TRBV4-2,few,TGTGCCAGCAGCCAGAACCTCAGGGAGTCGGGAGGGGGCTACACCTTC,CASSQNLRESGGGYTF
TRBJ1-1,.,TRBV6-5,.,TGTGCCAGCACAATAAGGGGGAACACTGAAGCTTTCTTT,CASTIRGNTEAFF
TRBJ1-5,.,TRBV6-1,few,TGTGCCAGCATCCTGGGGGTTAGCAATCAGCCCCAGCATTTT,CASILGVSNQPQHF
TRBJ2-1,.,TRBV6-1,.,TGTGCCAGCCGGGACGGGGGTCCGAATAATGAGCAGTTCTTC,CASRDGGPNNEQFF